This T cell receptor beta chain was profiled in a study of beta chain features in type 1 diabetes. Study details: Age, gender, cell numbers and subset yield matched between patients and controls. Study observations and caveats: Healthy donors had naive, central memory and Treg TCRB repertoires that appeared less similar than those seen among patients. Moderate yet significant TCRB CDR3 shortening was seen in Type 1 diabetes patients in all four CD4+ subsets. In type 1 diabetes patients, VDJ junctions had fewer insertions; deletions at these junctions were more frequent.

A remark on this clone: What it binds is unknown.

The sequenced template was cDNA made from the entire isolated RNA. The protocol was immunoSEQ multiplex PCR, while the TCRdb copy is restricted to in-frame clones and leaves out a portion. The sample includes some 700,000 clones, 13% of them seen just once. Sorting based on CD45RO/CCR7/CD25/CD127/CD95/CD27 separated CD4+ naive, central memory, regulatory and stem cell-like memory cells. The clonotype was recovered from a man aged 18-30 years with type 1 diabetes. Sequencing input: naive CD4+ T cells from blood.

CDR3 loop: CASPQGGFYSNQPQHF. The CDR3 coding sequence is TGTGCCAGCCCGCAGGGCGGATTTTATAGCAATCAGCCCCAGCATTTT. The chain has TRBV7-7 and TRBJ1-5; maybe TRBD1 (5 bases). The V gene's germline CDR1 is SSHAT and CDR2 FNYEAQ (reference sequence). V was clipped by 8 bases and J by 0 bases, with 17 bases between them. The CDR3 sequence is 16 residues long.